One and the same sample provided the 17 T cell receptor beta chains below, sequenced in a study of OX40 agonist ivuxolimab in advanced cancers. Assay used: immunoSEQ multiplex PCR; TCRdb lists only in-frame clones, some missing. Of 80,000 to 95,000 clones in the sample, around 86% are singletons; the top ten hold 2%. The sequences come from CD4+ or CD8+ T cells sorted from blood, collected in a trial of the OX40 agonist ivuxolimab. The receptors were sampled from an adult with an advanced solid tumor such as melanoma, head and neck, liver or kidney cancer.

The chain is built from TRBV4-3 and TRBJ2-3; D is possibly TRBD1 (5 bases). V was shortened by 0 bases and J by 6 bases, with 19 bases between the two germline ends. The CDR3 length is 17 residues. Germline-derived CDR1 and CDR2 are LGHNA and YSLEER. CDR3: CASSQDSAGMGDDTQYF. The CDR3 region has the DNA TGCGCCAGCAGCCAAGATTCGGCAGGGATGGGCGATGATACGCAGTATTTT.

This CDR3 reads CASSIGQLSSGNTIYF. DNA of the CDR3: TGTGCCAGCAGTATTGGACAGCTCTCCTCTGGAAACACCATATATTTT. The genes are TRBV5-4 and TRBJ1-3, with D possibly being TRBD1 (6 bases). CDR3 length: 16 residues. V lost 5 bases and J lost 0, with 15 bases in between. Germline values: CDR1 SGHNT, CDR2 YYREEE (reference sequence). Full variable domain (rest looked up from reference TRBV5-4 and TRBJ1-3): ETGVTQSPTHLIKTRGQQVTLRCSSQSGHNTVSWYQQALGQGPQFIFQYYREEENGRGNFPPRFSGLQFPNYSSELNVNALELDDSALYLCASSIGQLSSGNTIYFGEGSWLTVV.

V gene TRBV6-1 combines with J gene TRBJ1-2, with D tentatively TRBD1 (6 bases). V lost 1 base and J lost 4, with 13 bases in between. The CDR3 is 15 residues long. The germline CDR1 and CDR2 sequences are MNHNS and SASEGT. CDR3 nucleotides: TGTGCCAGCAGTGAAGAGGGGGGGTCTCCCTATGGCTACACCTTC. Protein: CASSEEGGSPYGYTF.

The rearrangement joins TRBV7-3 to TRBJ1-6; 9 bases fit TRBD1. Trimming cost V 5 bases and J 9 bases; bases outside gene matches: 8. Germline CDR1 and CDR2: SGHTA and FQGTGA. CDR3 length equals 15 residues. The CDR3 DNA is TGTGCCAGCAGCCCCTCCGGGACAGGGATTTCACCCCTCCACTTT. The encoded protein is CASSPSGTGISPLHF.

The chain recombines TRBV5-1 with TRBJ2-7, with no clear D. V dropped 1 base and J dropped 0 bases, with 11 bases sitting between them. The CDR3 covers 15 residues. Germline CDR1 and CDR2: SGHRS and YFSETQ. In DNA form, the CDR3 reads TGCGCCAGCAGCTTGACTGAACGACCCTCCTACGAGCAGTACTTC. Its translation: CASSLTERPSYEQYF.

V is TRBV5-1 and J is TRBJ2-1, with a weak D call TRBD1 (6 bases). Per the germline V gene, CDR1 is SGHRS and CDR2 is YFSETQ. Deletions cut 1 base from V and 3 bases from J, with 14 bases between. The CDR3 has 16 amino acids. In DNA form, the CDR3 reads TGCGCCAGCAGCTTGCCTAGGGGGAGTTTCTACAATGAGCAGTTCTTC. Its translation: CASSLPRGSFYNEQFF.

This clone was seen just once. The chain uses TRBV5-3 and TRBJ1-1; 7 nucleotides match TRBD1. TRBV5-3 counts as an open reading frame of uncertain function. This CDR3 is built from 15 residues. The ends lost 4 bases at V and 11 bases at J; junction bases unmatched: 17. The DNA of the CDR3 is TGTGCCAGAAGCGTAAATCGGGGACAGCCAAGGGGGGCTTTCTTT. It translates to CARSVNRGQPRGAFF.

The rearrangement links TRBV21-1 to TRBJ2-7; the table calls TRBD2, which could not be checked here. TRBV21-1 is labeled a pseudogene. The CDR3 spans 18 residues. As DNA, the CDR3 is TGTGCCAGCAGCAAATCCCCCGTGTTAGCGGGGGGGCCGGACGAGCAGTACTTC. Encoded protein: CASSKSPVLAGGPDEQYF.

This clone was seen a handful of times. J is TRBJ2-4 and V is TRBV11-2; D possibly corresponds to TRBD1 (6 bases). The CDR3 totals 13 residues. Trimming took off 8 bases at V and 7 bases at J, with 15 bases between the two ends. Germline CDR1 reads SGHAT; CDR2 reads FQNNGV. In nucleotides, the CDR3 is TGTGCCAGCGGCACCGGGACAATTAACATTCAGTACTTC. Protein product: CASGTGTINIQYF. Full variable domain (remainder filled in from reference TRBV11-2 and TRBJ2-4): EAGVAQSPRYKIIEKRQSVAFWCNPISGHATLYWYQQILGQGPKLLIQFQNNGVVDDSQLPKDRFSAERLKGVDSTLKIQPAKLEDSAVYLCASGTGTINIQYFGAGTRLSVL.

This clone has just one count. The rearrangement joins TRBV7-6 to TRBJ2-1; 8 positions agree with TRBD2. The CDR3 spans 15 residues. Germline lookup yields CDR1 SGHVS and CDR2 FNYEAQ. After removal of 7 bases from V and 2 bases from J, the junction contained 7 bases not matched to a gene. The CDR3 region is CASTQAGGTYNEQFF. DNA for the CDR3: TGTGCCAGCACCCAGGCGGGGGGCACCTACAATGAGCAGTTCTTC.

V usage is TRBV5-1 and J usage is TRBJ1-4; D possibly corresponds to TRBD1 (5 bases). Per germline, CDR1 SGHRS and CDR2 YFSETQ. Deletions cut 4 bases from V and 4 bases from J, with 14 bases between. This CDR3 is 15 amino acids long. The CDR3, as DNA: TGCGCCAGCAGCCCCTCGGGGCGGAGTAATGAAAAACTGTTTTTT. It is translated as CASSPSGRSNEKLFF. The whole variable domain, remainder taken from reference TRBV5-1 and TRBJ1-4, is KAGVTQTPRYLIKTRGQQVTLSCSPISGHRSVSWYQQTPGQGLQFLFEYFSETQRNKGNFPGRFSGRQFSNSRSEMNVSTLELGDSALYLCASSPSGRSNEKLFFGSGTQLSVL.

J is TRBJ2-3 and V is TRBV5-6, with D maybe TRBD1 (7 bases). The CDR3 totals 14 residues. Germline CDR1 is SGHDT and CDR2 is YYEEEE. V shed 1 base and J shed 6 bases, with 12 bases lying between them. The CDR3 coding sequence is TGTGCCAGCAGCTTGAGGACAGGAGGGGATACGCAGTATTTT. Protein product: CASSLRTGGDTQYF.

The genes are TRBV5-1 and TRBJ2-2; no firm D call. Trimming shortened V by 1 base and J by 1 base, and 5 bases separated the two germline ends. CDR3 length equals 14 residues. Germline CDR1 is SGHRS and CDR2 is YFSETQ. CDR3 sequence (DNA): TGCGCCAGCAGCTTGAGGTTGAACACCGGGGAGCTGTTTTTT. This translates into CASSLRLNTGELFF.

The chain is built from TRBV4-3 and TRBJ2-3; 13 bases fit TRBD2. The CDR3 consists of 20 residues. Germline assignment: CDR1 LGHNA and CDR2 YSLEER. J was trimmed by 3 bases and V by 3 bases; bases with no gene match: 15. The CDR3 reads CASSQQGLAGSTRWTDTQYF. In nucleotides, the CDR3 is TGCGCCAGCAGCCAGCAGGGACTAGCGGGGTCTACGAGGTGGACAGATACGCAGTATTTT.

This chain connects TRBV18 to TRBJ2-1; 11 nucleotides agree with TRBD2. J gave up 5 bases and V 3 bases, and 3 bases lay outside the gene matches. Germline V gene sequence: CDR1 KGHSH, CDR2 LQKENI. This CDR3 is 15 amino acids long. CDR3 bases: TGTGCCAGCTCACCTTTACTAGCGGGGGACAATGAGCAGTTCTTC. As protein: CASSPLLAGDNEQFF.

This clone occurred once. This chain joins TRBV18 and TRBJ2-2; 8 nucleotides align to TRBD2. The CDR3 extends over 16 amino acids. The V segment lost 1 base and the J segment 0 bases; nucleotides outside the gene matches: 1. CDR1 and CDR2 (germline): KGHSH, LQKENI. The CDR3 is CASSPRAGANTGELFF. Written as DNA, the CDR3 is TGTGCCAGCTCACCACGAGCGGGGGCGAACACCGGGGAGCTGTTTTTT.

The rearrangement joins TRBV10-3 to TRBJ1-3, with D hard to call. Trimming pared 7 bases from V and 0 bases from J, leaving 13 bases between. Per the germline V gene, CDR1 is ENHRY and CDR2 is SYGVKD. CDR3 size: 15 residues. The CDR3 region has the DNA TGTGCCATCAAATTACAGCCAGACTCTGGAAACACCATATATTTT. Amino acids: CAIKLQPDSGNTIYF.